This TCR beta chain was profiled in a study of OX40 agonist ivuxolimab in advanced cancers. Germline trimming cut 2 bases from V and 2 bases from J; bases unmatched to any gene: 5. CDR3 length: 16 residues. Germline CDR1 is LNHNV and CDR2 is YYDKDF (reference sequence). Generated by immunoSEQ multiplex PCR, the TCRdb table keeps only in-frame clones and is missing some. The sample lists about 60,000 clones; roughly nine tenths were seen once. The rearrangement joins TRBV15 to TRBJ1-2, with 10 bases fitting TRBD1. This sequence originates from an adult with an advanced solid tumor such as melanoma, head and neck, liver or kidney cancer. The sequences come from CD4+ or CD8+ T cells sorted from blood, collected in a trial of the OX40 agonist ivuxolimab. CDR3 sequence (DNA): TGTGCCACCAGCAGATCCCGGACAGGGGGAAACTATGGCTACACCTTC. This sequence encodes CATSRSRTGGNYGYTF.